These 28 T cell receptor beta chains share one sample of origin, sequenced in a study of T-cell reconstitution after alpha-beta-depleted transplantation in children (dated by TCRdb to about 2016). The library was produced with PCR. The listed sequencing device is Illumina HiSeq 2500. To normalize quantification of the TCRbeta repertoire, the TCR libraries were built with molecular barcoding that relied on unique molecular identifiers. The public reads were reprocessed in TCRdb via fastp at Q25 and MiXCR, keeping in-frame beta chains. Rows are unified per CDR3 protein, each entry keeping the most common DNA and genes. The sample includes about 360,000 distinct CDR3 sequences, with roughly 13% observed a single time. The ten top clones hold about 3.9% of the sample. The input for sequencing was PBMCs, taken from the stem cell graft. Every receptor here comes from a human donor who donated a stem cell graft to a child with Fanconi anemia.

This clonotype was counted many times. The chain is built from TRBV5-5 and TRBJ1-1; TRBD1 is a possible D gene (5 bases). Trimming removed 0 bases at V and 11 bases at J, with 11 bases between. Per germline, CDR1 SGHKS and CDR2 YYEKEE (reference sequence). CDR3 length equals 12 residues. CDR3 coding DNA: TGTGCCAGCAGCTTGGGGGGCCTGGGCGCTTTCTTT. Residues: CASSLGGLGAFF. The variable domain in full, with the rest retrieved from reference TRBV5-5 and TRBJ1-1, is DAGVTQSPTHLIKTRGQQVTLRCSPISGHKSVSWYQQVLGQGPQFIFQYYEKEERGRGNFPDRFSARQFPNYSSELNVNALLLGDSALYLCASSLGGLGAFFGQGTRLTVV.

This clonotype was counted many times. This chain links TRBV24-1 with TRBJ2-1; D not certain. V shed 7 bases and J shed 5 bases, with 11 bases lying between them. The CDR3 is made up of 13 amino acids. CDR1 KGHDR and CDR2 SFDVKD come from the germline V gene. CDR3 sequence reads: CATSDKGNNEQFF. Here the CDR3 DNA reads TGTGCCACCAGCGACAAAGGGAACAATGAGCAGTTCTTC.

This clonotype turned up a few times. The chain employs TRBV20-1 and TRBJ2-3, with TRBD2 matching over 12 bases. V trimming: 5 bases; J trimming: 6 bases; junction bases outside the gene matches: 9. The CDR3 runs to 15 residues. The V gene's germline CDR1 is DFQATT and CDR2 SNEGSKA (reference sequence). The CDR3 DNA reads as TGCAGTGCTCCGGCTAGCGGGGGGGGAGGGGATACGCAGTATTTT. Protein product: CSAPASGGGGDTQYF.

The sample holds a few counts of this clonotype. This chain uses TRBV27 with TRBJ1-1; a possible D gene is TRBD1 (6 bases). Trimming pared 3 bases from V and 1 base from J, leaving 12 bases between. Germline V lookup: CDR1 MNHEY, CDR2 SMNVEV (reference sequence). This CDR3 is built from 15 residues. Here the CDR3 reads CASSLQGQGNTEAFF. The CDR3, as DNA: TGTGCCAGCAGTTTGCAGGGGCAAGGGAACACTGAAGCTTTCTTT.

This clonotype was detected a few times. This sequence joins TRBV20-1 and TRBJ2-7; 8 nucleotides align to TRBD1. There are 14 residues in the CDR3. The ends lost 2 bases at V and 5 bases at J; junction bases unmatched: 8. CDR1 DFQATT and CDR2 SNEGSKA come from the germline V gene (reference sequence). The CDR3 sequence is CSARNSQGVDEQYF. DNA of the CDR3: TGCAGTGCTAGAAACTCACAGGGGGTAGACGAGCAGTACTTC.

This clonotype has a count of ten or more. V and J are TRBV2 and TRBJ1-5; D is uncertain. V gave up 7 bases and J gave up 0 bases, with 7 bases separating them. The CDR3 covers 13 residues. Germline V gives CDR1 SNHLY, CDR2 FYNNEI. Here the CDR3 DNA reads TGTGCCAGCAACGGGGATAGCAATCAGCCCCAGCATTTT. It codes for CASNGDSNQPQHF.

This clonotype was picked up a small number of times. The V and J genes are TRBV25-1 and TRBJ1-2; no firm D call. Germline assignment: CDR1 MGHDK and CDR2 SYGVNS. This CDR3 comprises 12 residues. V lost 6 bases, J lost 0 bases, and 5 bases lay in between. The CDR3 is CASREANYGYTF. CDR3 sequence (DNA): TGTGCCAGCAGGGAGGCTAACTATGGCTACACCTTC.

Remarks on this clonotype: The junction shows a germline mismatch at one end, possibly a read error. The CDR3 DNA follows: TGTGCCAGCACTTTAGAGGTGAACACTGAAGCTTTCTTT. It yields the protein CASTLEVNTEAFF. The chain has TRBV12-3 or TRBV12-4 and TRBJ1-1; no reliable D call. This CDR3 comprises 13 residues.

A few counts support this clonotype. V usage is TRBV29-1 and J usage is TRBJ1-2; 8 nucleotides match TRBD1. V gave up 5 bases and J gave up 5 bases; unmatched junction bases: 13. The CDR3 consists of 15 residues. The germline CDR1 and CDR2 sequences are SQVTM and ANQGSEA. The CDR3 spells CSVSASDRELYGYTF. The CDR3 nucleotides are TGCAGCGTTTCTGCTTCGGACAGGGAGTTATATGGCTACACCTTC.

This clonotype was seen at least ten times. The chain's CDR3 is CASSPLDNEQFF. CDR3 DNA sequence: TGCGCCAGCAGCCCCCTCGACAATGAGCAGTTCTTC. The genes are TRBV5-1 and TRBJ2-1; D is uncertain. The CDR3 is 12 residues long. Per germline, CDR1 SGHRS and CDR2 YFSETQ. Trimming took 4 bases from V and 5 from J, leaving 7 bases between them.

This clonotype was counted between two and nine times. The V and J genes are TRBV7-9 and TRBJ2-1; 9 bases match TRBD1. The CDR3 totals 17 residues. Germline V gene sequence: CDR1 SEHNR, CDR2 FQNEAQ (reference sequence). V lost 5 bases, J lost 8 bases, and 16 bases stayed unmatched. CDR3 DNA sequence: TGTGCCAGCAGCCACAAGGTGGGGACAGGGTCGTATGATGAGCAGTTCTTC. Its translation: CASSHKVGTGSYDEQFF.

This clonotype showed up just a few times. V is TRBV5-1 and J is TRBJ1-1, with 8 bases lining up with TRBD1. Germline V gives CDR1 SGHRS, CDR2 YFSETQ. The CDR3 is made up of 16 amino acids. Unmatched junction bases numbered 4, after V lost 0 bases and J lost 0 bases. The DNA of the CDR3 is TGCGCCAGCAGCTTGGGGACAGGGTCCATGAACACTGAAGCTTTCTTT. It codes for CASSLGTGSMNTEAFF.

This clonotype was observed a few times. In nucleotides, the CDR3 is TGTGCCAGCAGCCTAGCGGCAGGCCCTAACTCCTACGAGCAGTACGTC. Protein sequence: CASSLAAGPNSYEQYV. This chain links TRBV7-6 with TRBJ2-7; 7 bases are a match to TRBD2. This CDR3 comprises 16 residues. Germline V CDR1 and CDR2: SGHVS, FNYEAQ.

This chain connects TRBV4-2 to TRBJ2-1; 8 positions match TRBD2. The CDR3 covers 14 residues. Germline trimming cut 0 bases from V and 10 bases from J; bases unmatched to any gene: 5. The germline CDR1 and CDR2 sequences are LGHNA and YNFKEQ. The CDR3 is CASSQDQRGREQFF. The CDR3, as DNA: TGTGCCAGCAGCCAAGATCAGCGGGGGAGGGAGCAGTTCTTC.

This clonotype appeared a single time. The rearrangement uses TRBV18 and TRBJ2-2, with TRBD2 identical over 10 bases. This CDR3 region has 16 residues. Losses at the gene ends were 1 base for V and 4 bases for J; bases not matched to a gene: 3. Germline V gene data show CDR1 as KGHSH and CDR2 as LQKENI. In DNA form, the CDR3 reads TGTGCCAGCTCACCACTTCCTAGCGGGGGCACCGGGGAGCTGTTTTTT. Amino acid sequence: CASSPLPSGGTGELFF.

In its sample, this clonotype was seen a few times. The rearrangement joins TRBV24-1 to TRBJ1-5; no firm D call. This CDR3 spans 12 amino acids. Trimming removed 6 bases at V and 2 bases at J, with 4 bases between. From germline, CDR1 is KGHDR and CDR2 SFDVKD. The CDR3 bases are TGTGCCACCAGTCTCGGCAATCAGCCCCAGCATTTT. Residues: CATSLGNQPQHF.

The chain uses TRBV6-6 and TRBJ2-5, with D unresolved. Germline lookup yields CDR1 MNHNY and CDR2 SVGAGI (reference sequence). The CDR3 is made up of 13 amino acids. The V end lost 7 bases, the J end lost 2 bases, and 11 bases lay between the germline ends. Here the CDR3 DNA reads TGTGCCAGCACTTCTCGGAGACAAGAGACCCAGTACTTC. Its protein product is CASTSRRQETQYF.

Only one count was recorded for this clonotype. The chain uses TRBV20-1 and TRBJ2-7; maybe TRBD2 (5 bases). V lost 6 bases and J 6 bases, leaving 15 bases between the germline ends. CDR3 length equals 12 residues. Germline assignment: CDR1 DFQATT and CDR2 SNEGSKA (reference sequence). The CDR3 loop reads CSAEVTRFEQYF. The CDR3 coding sequence is TGCAGTGCGGAAGTAACTAGATTCGAGCAGTACTTC.

This clonotype has more than one count but fewer than ten. The chain joins TRBV18 to TRBJ1-2; unclear D gene. Germline CDR1 KGHSH, CDR2 LQKENI. The CDR3 sequence is 14 residues long. The V gene lost 0 bases and the J gene lost 4 bases, with 9 bases spanning the gap. The CDR3 protein is CASSPPTSGYGYTF. In DNA, the CDR3 is TGTGCCAGCTCACCACCGACAAGTGGCTATGGCTACACCTTC.

In its sample, this clonotype was seen a few times. The chain is built from TRBV6-5 and TRBJ1-1; D unresolved. Germline values: CDR1 MNHEY, CDR2 SVGAGI. V was trimmed by 7 bases and J by 3 bases, leaving 12 bases between them. This CDR3 contains 13 residues. This chain's CDR3 is CASKEAAYTEAFF. DNA of the CDR3: TGTGCCAGCAAGGAGGCAGCCTACACTGAAGCTTTCTTT.

V usage is TRBV5-1 and J usage is TRBJ1-2, with D unclear. Germline CDR1 reads SGHRS; CDR2 reads YFSETQ. The V end lost 4 bases, the J end lost 5 bases, and 18 bases lay between the germline ends. The CDR3 consists of 15 residues. In nucleotides, the CDR3 is TGCGCCAGCAGCAACCCCCTGGAGACGGCTTATGGCTACACCTTC. Translated: CASSNPLETAYGYTF.

The chain couples TRBV11-2 to TRBJ2-7, with D perhaps TRBD1 (6 bases). CDR3 size: 15 residues. Germline V lookup: CDR1 SGHAT, CDR2 FQNNGV. The V end was cut by 2 bases, the J end by 3 bases, with 14 bases between. Here the CDR3 DNA reads TGTGCCAGCAGCTTACGAGGGGACATCGGCTACGAGCAGTACTTC. Its protein product is CASSLRGDIGYEQYF.

The table lists this clonotype with a few counts. The junction departs from germline at one end; a sequencing error may be responsible. This chain joins TRBV5-1 and TRBJ2-3; D not resolved. Germline loops: CDR1 SGHRS, CDR2 YFSETQ. The CDR3 totals 14 residues. The CDR3 loop is CASSPSGPTDTQYF. The CDR3 DNA follows: TGTGCCAGCAGCCCTTCCGGGCCCACAGATACGCAGTATTTT.

There are many counts of this clonotype. The rearrangement uses TRBV5-1 and TRBJ1-1; a possible D gene is TRBD1 (6 bases). From germline, CDR1 is SGHRS and CDR2 YFSETQ. V lost 4 bases to trimming and J lost 3 bases, with 19 bases between them. CDR3 length: 16 amino acids. The CDR3 reads CASSPRPGGADTEAFF. CDR3 sequence (DNA): TGCGCCAGCAGCCCAAGACCCGGGGGCGCGGACACTGAAGCTTTCTTT. Supplemented by reference TRBV5-1 and TRBJ1-1, the full variable domain reads KAGVTQTPRYLIKTRGQQVTLSCSPISGHRSVSWYQQTPGQGLQFLFEYFSETQRNKGNFPGRFSGRQFSNSRSEMNVSTLELGDSALYLCASSPRPGGADTEAFFGQGTRLTVV.

The genes are TRBV4-2 and TRBJ2-1; D call uncertain. Germline loops: CDR1 LGHNA, CDR2 YNFKEQ. CDR3 size: 13 residues. V lost 3 bases and J 7 bases, leaving 10 bases between the germline ends. The CDR3 DNA follows: TGTGCCAGCAGCCAGGAGACTTTTAATGAGCAGTTCTTC. Its protein product is CASSQETFNEQFF.

The CDR3 sequence is CASSLGDLRPQHF. CDR3 coding DNA: TGTGCCAGCAGTTTAGGGGACCTCAGGCCCCAGCATTTT. The chain has TRBV12-3 or TRBV12-4 and TRBJ1-5; tentatively, D is TRBD1 (5 bases). The CDR3 length is 13 residues. With 1 base removed from V and 9 bases from J, the gap between germline ends came to 10 bases.

This clonotype has just a few counts. The J gene is TRBJ2-5, the V gene TRBV25-1; TRBD2 agrees at 7 bases. The CDR3 is made up of 13 amino acids. With 3 bases clipped from V and 5 bases from J, the junction kept 3 bases outside the gene matches. Germline V CDR1 and CDR2: MGHDK, SYGVNS. The DNA of the CDR3 is TGTGCCAGCAGTGAGCGGGAGTGGGAGACCCAGTACTTC. Residues: CASSEREWETQYF.

Turning to this clonotype: A junction boundary mismatches the germline segment, possibly from a read error. This chain uses TRBV27 with TRBJ2-5; no firm D call. Germline CDR1 MNHEY, CDR2 SMNVEV (reference sequence). This CDR3 is 15 amino acids long. In DNA form, the CDR3 reads TGTGCCAGCAGTTTATCGTCGGGTAGAGGAGAGACCCGGTACTTC. Protein: CASSLSSGRGETRYF.